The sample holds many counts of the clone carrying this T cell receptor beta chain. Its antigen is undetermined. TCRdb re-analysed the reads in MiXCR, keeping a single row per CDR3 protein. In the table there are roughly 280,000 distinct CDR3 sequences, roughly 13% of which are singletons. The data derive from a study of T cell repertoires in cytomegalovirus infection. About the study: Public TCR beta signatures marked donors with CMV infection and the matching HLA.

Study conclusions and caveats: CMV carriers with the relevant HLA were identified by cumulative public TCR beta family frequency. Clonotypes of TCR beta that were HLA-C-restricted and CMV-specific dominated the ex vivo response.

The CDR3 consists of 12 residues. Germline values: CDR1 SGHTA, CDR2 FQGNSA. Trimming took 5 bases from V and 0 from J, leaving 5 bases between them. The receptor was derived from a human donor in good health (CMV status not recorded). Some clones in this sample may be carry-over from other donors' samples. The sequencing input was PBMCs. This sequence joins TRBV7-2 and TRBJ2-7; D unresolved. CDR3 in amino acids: CASSQPSYEQYF. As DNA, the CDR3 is TGTGCCAGCAGCCAACCCTCCTACGAGCAGTACTTC.